This TCR beta chain is from a study of cytomegalovirus exposure and HLA in healthy donors. Findings of the study overall: Reported findings show TCR beta sequences accurately forecast HLA-A and HLA-B alleles in most subjects. Accounts indicate the classifier identified cytomegalovirus status with strong specificity and sensitivity. In vitro checks showed that three CMV-associated chains really do target CMV antigens.

Donors had nominal health at sampling but likely had unrecorded immune exposures. V was clipped by 5 bases and J by 7 bases; unmatched bases: 4. In germline, CDR1 is SGHTA, CDR2 FQGNSA. The CDR3 is 14 amino acids. PCR used 60 Vbeta primers and 13 Jbeta primers. Profiling relied on immunoSEQ multiplex PCR, and the TCRdb table lists in-frame clones only, not all of them. The table includes more than 85,000 clones, approximately 83% detected once. Note on this clone: Its antigen is unknown.

The TCR was taken from a man in his forties in good health and CMV-seronegative. The chain carries TRBV7-2 and TRBJ2-1; 11 bases are a match to TRBD1. Sequencing used PBMCs. The DNA of the CDR3 is TGTGCCAGCAGCGCAGGGACAGGGGGGAATGAGCAGTTCTTC. Its protein is CASSAGTGGNEQFF.